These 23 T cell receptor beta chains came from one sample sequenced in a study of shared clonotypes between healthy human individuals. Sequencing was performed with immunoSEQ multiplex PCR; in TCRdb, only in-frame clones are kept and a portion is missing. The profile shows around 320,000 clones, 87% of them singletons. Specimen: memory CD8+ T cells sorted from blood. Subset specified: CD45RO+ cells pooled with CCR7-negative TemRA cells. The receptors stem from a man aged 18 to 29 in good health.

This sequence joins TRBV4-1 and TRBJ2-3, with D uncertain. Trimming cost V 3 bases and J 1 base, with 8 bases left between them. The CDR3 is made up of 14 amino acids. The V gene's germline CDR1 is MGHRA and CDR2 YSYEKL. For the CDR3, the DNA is TGCGCCAGCAGCCAGCCCTCAGGCACAGATACGCAGTATTTT. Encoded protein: CASSQPSGTDTQYF.

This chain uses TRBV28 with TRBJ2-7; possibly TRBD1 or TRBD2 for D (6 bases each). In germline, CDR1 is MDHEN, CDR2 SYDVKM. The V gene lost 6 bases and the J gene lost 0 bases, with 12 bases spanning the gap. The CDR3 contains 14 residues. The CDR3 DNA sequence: TGTGCCAGCAGGTTACAGGGAGGCTCCTACGAGCAGTACTTC. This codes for CASRLQGGSYEQYF.

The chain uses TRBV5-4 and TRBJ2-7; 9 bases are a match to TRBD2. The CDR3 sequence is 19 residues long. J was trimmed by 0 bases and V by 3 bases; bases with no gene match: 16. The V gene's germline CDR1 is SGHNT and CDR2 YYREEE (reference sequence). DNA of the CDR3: TGTGCCAGCAGCTATGTCGTTAGGCTAGCGGGGAAAAGCTCCTACGAGCAGTACTTC. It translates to CASSYVVRLAGKSSYEQYF.

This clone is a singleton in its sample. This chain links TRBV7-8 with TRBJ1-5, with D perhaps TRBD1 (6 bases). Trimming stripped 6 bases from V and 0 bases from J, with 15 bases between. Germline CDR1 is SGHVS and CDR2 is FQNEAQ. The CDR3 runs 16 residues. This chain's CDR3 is CASRAHTGPSNQPQHF. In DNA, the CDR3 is TGTGCCAGCAGGGCCCATACAGGGCCTAGCAATCAGCCCCAGCATTTT.

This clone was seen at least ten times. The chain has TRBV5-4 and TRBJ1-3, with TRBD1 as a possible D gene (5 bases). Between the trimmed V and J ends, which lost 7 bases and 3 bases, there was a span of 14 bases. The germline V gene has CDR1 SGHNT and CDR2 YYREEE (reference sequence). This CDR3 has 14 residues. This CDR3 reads CASRPRGGGNTIYF. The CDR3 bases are TGTGCCAGCCGCCCGAGGGGAGGTGGAAACACCATATATTTT.

CDR3 sequence reads: CASSLIGGVADTQYF. CDR3 in DNA: TGTGCCAGCAGCTTAATAGGAGGGGTGGCAGATACGCAGTATTTT. The rearrangement uses TRBV7-9 and TRBJ2-3; a possible D gene is TRBD2 (6 bases). The CDR3 sequence is 15 residues long. The germline V and J ends were trimmed by 2 bases and 4 bases, with 13 bases remaining between them. Germline CDR1 SEHNR, CDR2 FQNEAQ (reference sequence). The complete variable domain, with remaining parts taken from reference TRBV7-9 and TRBJ2-3, reads DTGVSQNPRHKITKRGQNVTFRCDPISEHNRLYWYRQTLGQGPEFLTYFQNEAQLEKSRLLSDRFSAERPKGSFSTLEIQRTEQGDSAMYLCASSLIGGVADTQYFGPGTRLTVL.

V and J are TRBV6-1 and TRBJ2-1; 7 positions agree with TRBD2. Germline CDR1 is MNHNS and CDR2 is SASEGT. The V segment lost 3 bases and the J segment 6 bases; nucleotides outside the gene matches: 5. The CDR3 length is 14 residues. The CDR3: CASSEVTGGNEQFF. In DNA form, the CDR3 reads TGTGCCAGCAGTGAGGTCACGGGGGGCAATGAGCAGTTCTTC.

The DNA of the CDR3 is TGTGCCAGCAGCGCTTGGGGGGAGGGCTACACCTTC. Translated, it gives CASSAWGEGYTF. The V and J genes are TRBV11-2 and TRBJ1-2; TRBD1 is a possible D gene (5 bases). Germline CDR1 SGHAT, CDR2 FQNNGV. Trimming pared 5 bases from V and 8 bases from J, leaving 12 bases between. This CDR3 region has 12 residues.

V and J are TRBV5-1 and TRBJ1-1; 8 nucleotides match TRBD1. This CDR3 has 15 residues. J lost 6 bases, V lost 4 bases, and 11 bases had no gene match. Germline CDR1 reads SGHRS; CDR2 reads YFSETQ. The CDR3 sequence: CASSPGQGVYSEAFF. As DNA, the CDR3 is TGCGCCAGCAGCCCCGGACAGGGTGTTTATTCTGAAGCTTTCTTT.

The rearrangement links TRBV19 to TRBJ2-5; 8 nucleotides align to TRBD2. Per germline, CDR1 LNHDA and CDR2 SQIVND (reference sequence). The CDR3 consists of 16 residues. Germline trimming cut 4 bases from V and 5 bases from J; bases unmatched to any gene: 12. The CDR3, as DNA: TGTGCCAGTAGTACGGGGACTAGACCTTCGGGCGAGACCCAGTACTTC. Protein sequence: CASSTGTRPSGETQYF.

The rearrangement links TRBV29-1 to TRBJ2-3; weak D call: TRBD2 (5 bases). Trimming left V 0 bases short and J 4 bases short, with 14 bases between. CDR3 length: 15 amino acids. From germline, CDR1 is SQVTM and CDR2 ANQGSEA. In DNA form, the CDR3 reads TGCAGCGTTGAAGATTTATTCGGGAAGGCAGATACGCAGTATTTT. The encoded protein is CSVEDLFGKADTQYF.

The CDR3 spells CASRNSYGKGDEQFF. CDR3 DNA: TGTGCCAGCAGGAACTCTTATGGTAAGGGTGATGAGCAGTTCTTC. The chain carries TRBV27 and TRBJ2-1; D is undetermined. The V gene's germline CDR1 is MNHEY and CDR2 SMNVEV (reference sequence). Trimming removed 6 bases from V and 8 bases from J, with 20 bases in between. This CDR3 contains 15 residues.

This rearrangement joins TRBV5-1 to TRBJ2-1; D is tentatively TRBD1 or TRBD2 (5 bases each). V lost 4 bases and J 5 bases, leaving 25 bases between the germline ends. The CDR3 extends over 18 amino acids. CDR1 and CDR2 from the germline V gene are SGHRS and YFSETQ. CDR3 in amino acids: CASSPAPSFLGPHNEQFF. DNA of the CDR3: TGCGCCAGCAGCCCCGCTCCGTCCTTCTTGGGACCTCACAATGAGCAGTTCTTC. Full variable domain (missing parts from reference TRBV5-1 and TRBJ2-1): KAGVTQTPRYLIKTRGQQVTLSCSPISGHRSVSWYQQTPGQGLQFLFEYFSETQRNKGNFPGRFSGRQFSNSRSEMNVSTLELGDSALYLCASSPAPSFLGPHNEQFFGPGTRLTVL.

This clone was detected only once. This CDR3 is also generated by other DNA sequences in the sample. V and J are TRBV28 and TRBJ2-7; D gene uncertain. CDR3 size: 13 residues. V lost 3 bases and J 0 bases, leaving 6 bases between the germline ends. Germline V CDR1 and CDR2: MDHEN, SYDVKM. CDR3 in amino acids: CASSFGSSYEQYF. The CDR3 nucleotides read TGTGCCAGCAGTTTCGGAAGCTCCTACGAGCAGTACTTC.

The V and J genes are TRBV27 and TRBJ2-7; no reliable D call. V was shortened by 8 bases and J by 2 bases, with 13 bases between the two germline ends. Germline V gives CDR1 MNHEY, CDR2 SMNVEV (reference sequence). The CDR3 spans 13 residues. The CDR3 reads CASGFGLTYEQYF. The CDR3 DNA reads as TGTGCCAGCGGCTTTGGGCTAACCTACGAGCAGTACTTC.

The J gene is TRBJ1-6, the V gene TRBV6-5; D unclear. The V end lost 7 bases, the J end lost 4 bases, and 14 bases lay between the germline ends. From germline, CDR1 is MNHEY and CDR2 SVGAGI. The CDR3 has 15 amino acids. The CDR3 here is CASTRGEYYNSPLHF. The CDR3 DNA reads TGTGCCAGCACCCGGGGAGAGTATTATAATTCACCCCTCCACTTT.

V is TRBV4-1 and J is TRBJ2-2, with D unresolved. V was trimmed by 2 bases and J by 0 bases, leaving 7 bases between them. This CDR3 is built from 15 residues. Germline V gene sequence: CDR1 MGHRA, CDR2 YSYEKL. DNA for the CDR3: TGCGCCAGCAGCCAATTCTCCGCGAACACCGGGGAGCTGTTTTTT. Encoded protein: CASSQFSANTGELFF.

The CDR3 here is CAISGPGLAGGGSYNEQFF. The CDR3 region has the DNA TGTGCCATCAGCGGTCCGGGACTAGCGGGAGGGGGGTCCTACAATGAGCAGTTCTTC. V gene TRBV10-3 combines with J gene TRBJ2-1; 16 positions agree with TRBD2. J was trimmed by 1 base and V by 6 bases; bases with no gene match: 9. Per germline, CDR1 ENHRY and CDR2 SYGVKD. The CDR3 covers 19 residues.

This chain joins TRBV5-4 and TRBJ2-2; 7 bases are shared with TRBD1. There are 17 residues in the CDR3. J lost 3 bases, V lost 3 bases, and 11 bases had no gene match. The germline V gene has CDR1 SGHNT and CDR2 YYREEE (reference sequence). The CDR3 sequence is CASSSSTGTAYTGELFF. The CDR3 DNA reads TGTGCCAGCAGCTCCTCGACAGGGACGGCTTACACCGGGGAGCTGTTTTTT.

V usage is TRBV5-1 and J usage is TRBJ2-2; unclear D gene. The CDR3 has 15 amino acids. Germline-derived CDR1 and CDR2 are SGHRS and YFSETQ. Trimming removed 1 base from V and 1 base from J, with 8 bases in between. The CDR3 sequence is CASSLYWENTGELFF. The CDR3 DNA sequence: TGCGCCAGCAGCTTGTACTGGGAGAACACCGGGGAGCTGTTTTTT.

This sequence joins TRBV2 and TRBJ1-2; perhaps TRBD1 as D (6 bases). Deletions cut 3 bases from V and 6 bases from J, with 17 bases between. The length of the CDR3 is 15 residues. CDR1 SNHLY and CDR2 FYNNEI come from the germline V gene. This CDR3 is CASSDRGRGWDGYTF. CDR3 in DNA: TGTGCCAGCAGTGACAGGGGCCGAGGATGGGATGGCTACACCTTC.

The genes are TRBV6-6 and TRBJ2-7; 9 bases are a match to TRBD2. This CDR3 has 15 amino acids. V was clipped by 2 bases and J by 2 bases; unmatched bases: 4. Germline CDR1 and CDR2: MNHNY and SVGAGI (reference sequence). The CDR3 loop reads CASSYDLAGAYEQYF. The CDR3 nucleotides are TGTGCCAGCAGTTACGACTTAGCGGGGGCCTACGAGCAGTACTTC.

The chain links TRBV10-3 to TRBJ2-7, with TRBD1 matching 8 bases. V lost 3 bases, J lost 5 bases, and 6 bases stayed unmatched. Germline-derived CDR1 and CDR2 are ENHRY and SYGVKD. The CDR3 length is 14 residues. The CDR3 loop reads CAISESETGDEQYF. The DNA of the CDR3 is TGTGCCATCAGTGAAAGCGAGACAGGGGACGAGCAGTACTTC.